This TCR beta chain came from a study of blood T cell repertoires in COVID-19. The CDR3 totals 13 residues. The germline gives CDR1 SGHNT, CDR2 YENEEA. The V gene lost 3 bases and the J gene lost 4 bases, with 7 bases spanning the gap. Sequencing was performed with immunoSEQ multiplex PCR; in TCRdb, only in-frame clones are kept and a portion is missing. The data contain 250,000 to 300,000 clones, approximately 79% of them seen just once; the ten biggest clones take up 4.1%. This clone has only one observation. Clinical histories supplied by participants themselves formed the basis of cohort assignment.

V usage is TRBV11-3 and J usage is TRBJ1-3, with D uncertain. This TCR derives from a man aged 30-40 years with acute COVID-19. Sequencing used PBMCs or T cells enriched from blood (not recorded which). Here the CDR3 reads CASSLASGNTIYF. The CDR3 DNA sequence: TGTGCCAGCAGCTTGGCTTCCGGAAACACCATATATTTT.